The T cell receptor beta chain under discussion was sequenced for a study of T cell repertoires in cytomegalovirus infection. The wider study: CMV infection plus the matching HLA type was flagged by public TCR beta signatures.

The CDR3 contains 11 residues. The V and J ends lost 6 bases and 7 bases respectively, with 9 bases between them. Germline values: CDR1 MDHEN, CDR2 SYDVKM. Study-wide results and limits: HLA-C-restricted CMV clonotypes gave the most frequent clonotype in two of eight donors.

One entry per CDR3 protein results from TCRdb running MiXCR on the reads. The data show under 150,000 distinct CDR3 sequences, around 30% seen once. In the case of this clonotype: Its antigen is currently unknown.

This chain links TRBV28 with TRBJ1-1; the D is unclear. The sequence came from a human donor in good health (CMV status not recorded). Some clones in this sample may be carry-over from other donors' samples. The sequencing used CD8+ T cells from cultured PBMCs, collected from culture after CMV antigen stimulation. CDR3 nucleotide sequence: TGTGCCAGCAGCCCTGAGGGTGAAGCTTTCTTT. Translated: CASSPEGEAFF.